The 4 T cell receptor beta chains in this list originate from one sample, sequenced in a study of blood T cell repertoires in COVID-19. The protocol was immunoSEQ multiplex PCR, while the TCRdb copy is restricted to in-frame clones and leaves out a portion. Of about 34,000 clones listed, around 80% are singletons. The sample consisted of peripheral blood. Receptors were obtained from an elderly man with acute or convalescent COVID-19.

This clone was picked up one time. V is TRBV4-3 and J is TRBJ2-2; TRBD1 is a possible D gene (6 bases). The CDR3 spans 15 residues. The V end was cut by 3 bases, the J end by 0 bases, with 8 bases between. Looked up from germline, CDR1 is LGHNA and CDR2 is YSLEER. Here the CDR3 reads CASSQGAPNTGELFF. The CDR3 DNA sequence: TGCGCCAGCAGCCAGGGGGCACCGAACACCGGGGAGCTGTTTTTT.

J is TRBJ1-3 and V is TRBV3-1 (or the pseudogene TRBV3-2); D is unresolved. Trimming took off 2 bases at V and 6 bases at J, with 11 bases between the two ends. The length of the CDR3 is 14 residues. Per the germline V gene, CDR1 is LGHDT and CDR2 is YNNKEL (reference sequence). The CDR3 region is CASSQRPKINTIYF. The CDR3 DNA reads TGTGCCAGCAGCCAACGCCCTAAAATAAACACCATATATTTT.

This clone was detected once. CDR3 in DNA: TGCGCCAGCAGCTTCTATGGCGGCCCGGCCGGGGAGCTGTTTTTT. Amino acids: CASSFYGGPAGELFF. This chain links TRBV5-1 with TRBJ2-2; D uncertain. This CDR3 region has 15 residues. The germline V gene has CDR1 SGHRS and CDR2 YFSETQ. V was trimmed by 2 bases and J by 6 bases, leaving 14 bases between them.

V usage is TRBV2 and J usage is TRBJ1-6; TRBD1 aligns across 7 bases. Germline trimming cut 4 bases from V and 8 bases from J; bases unmatched to any gene: 8. Germline V gene lookup returns CDR1 SNHLY and CDR2 FYNNEI. This CDR3 has 15 residues. The CDR3 here is CASSVNRGPHSPLHF. DNA of the CDR3: TGTGCCAGCAGTGTAAACAGGGGTCCCCATTCACCCCTCCACTTT.